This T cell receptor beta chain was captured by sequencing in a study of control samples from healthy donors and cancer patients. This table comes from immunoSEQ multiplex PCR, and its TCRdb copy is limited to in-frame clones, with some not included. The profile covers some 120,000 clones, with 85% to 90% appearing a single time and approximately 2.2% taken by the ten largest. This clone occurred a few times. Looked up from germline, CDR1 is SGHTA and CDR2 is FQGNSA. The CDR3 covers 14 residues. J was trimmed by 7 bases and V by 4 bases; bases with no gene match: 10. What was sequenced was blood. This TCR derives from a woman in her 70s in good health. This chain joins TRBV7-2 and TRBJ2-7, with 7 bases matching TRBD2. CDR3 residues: CASSSHGRTGEQYF. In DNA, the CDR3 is TGTGCCAGCAGCTCCCACGGGAGGACGGGTGAGCAGTACTTC.